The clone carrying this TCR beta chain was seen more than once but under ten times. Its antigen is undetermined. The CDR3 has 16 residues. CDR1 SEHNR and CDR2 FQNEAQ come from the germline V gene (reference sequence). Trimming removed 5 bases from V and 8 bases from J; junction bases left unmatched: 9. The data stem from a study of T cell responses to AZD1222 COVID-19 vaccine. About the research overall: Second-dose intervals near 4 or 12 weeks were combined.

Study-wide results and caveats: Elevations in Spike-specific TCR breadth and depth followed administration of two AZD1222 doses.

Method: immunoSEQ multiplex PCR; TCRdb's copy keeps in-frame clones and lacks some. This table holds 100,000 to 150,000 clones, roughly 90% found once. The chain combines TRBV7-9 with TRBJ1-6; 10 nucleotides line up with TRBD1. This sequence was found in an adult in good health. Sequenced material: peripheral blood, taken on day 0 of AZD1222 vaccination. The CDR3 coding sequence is TGTGCCAGCAGCCTGGACAGGGGGGGTATGGATTCACCCCTCCACTTT. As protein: CASSLDRGGMDSPLHF.